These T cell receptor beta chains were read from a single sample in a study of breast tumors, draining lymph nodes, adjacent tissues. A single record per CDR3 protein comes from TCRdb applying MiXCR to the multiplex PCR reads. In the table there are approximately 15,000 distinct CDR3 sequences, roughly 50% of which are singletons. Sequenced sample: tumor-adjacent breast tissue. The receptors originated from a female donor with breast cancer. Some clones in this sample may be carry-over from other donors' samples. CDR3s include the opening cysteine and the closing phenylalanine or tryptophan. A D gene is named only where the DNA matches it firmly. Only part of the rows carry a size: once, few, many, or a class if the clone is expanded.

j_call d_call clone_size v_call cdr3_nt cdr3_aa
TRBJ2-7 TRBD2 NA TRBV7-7 TGTGCCAGCCGCCAAGCGAGCGGGAGGTCGGGGGAGCAGTACTTC CASRQASGRSGEQYF
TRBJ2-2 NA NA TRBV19 TGTGCCAGTAGTGCCCTACAGGTGAACACCGGGGAGCTGTTTTTT CASSALQVNTGELFF
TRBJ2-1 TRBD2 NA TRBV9 TGTGCCAGCAGCCCGTCCGGGACTAGCGGGCTGACCTACAATGAGCAGTTCTTC CASSPSGTSGLTYNEQFF
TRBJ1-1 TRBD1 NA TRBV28 TGTGCCAGCAGTTTAGGGCAGGGGGGCATGAACACTGAAGCTTTCTTT CASSLGQGGMNTEAFF
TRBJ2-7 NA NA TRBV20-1 TGCAGTGCTAGTCGGGACATAGCCTACGAGCAGTACTTC CSASRDIAYEQYF
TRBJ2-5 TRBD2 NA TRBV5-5 TGTGCCAGCAGCTTAGCGGGAGCGTGGCAAGAGACCCAGTACTTC CASSLAGAWQETQYF
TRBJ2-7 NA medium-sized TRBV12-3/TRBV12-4 TGTGCCAGCAGTTTAAGCAGGGAGCAGTACTTC CASSLSREQYF
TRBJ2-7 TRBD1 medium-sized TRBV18 TGTGCCAGCTCACCACTGCCCGGGACAGGGTCGGAGCAGTACTTC CASSPLPGTGSEQYF
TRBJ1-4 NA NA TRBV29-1 TGCAGCGTTCAAGAGACAGCTGAAAAACTGTTTTTT CSVQETAEKLFF
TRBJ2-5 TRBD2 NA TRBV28 TGTGCCAGCAGGCTCGTTAGCGGGAGGGCGGAGACCCAGTACTTC CASRLVSGRAETQYF
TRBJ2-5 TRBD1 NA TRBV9 TGTGCCAGCAGCTTCCGGGACAGAGAGACCCAGTACTTC CASSFRDRETQYF
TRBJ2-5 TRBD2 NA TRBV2 TGTGCCAGCAGGGTTCTTGGCGGGAGACGTCGAGAGACCCAGTACTTC CASRVLGGRRRETQYF
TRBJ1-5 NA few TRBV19 TGTGCCAGTAGTATCCCAATAAACAATCAGCCCCAGCATTTT CASSIPINNQPQHF
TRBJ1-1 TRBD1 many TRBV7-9 TGTGCCAGCAGCTTAGAACCGGGACAGGGTTTTTGGCGATACCCTGAAGCTTTCTTT CASSLEPGQGFWRYPEAFF
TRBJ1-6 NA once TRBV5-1 TGCGCCAGCAGCTTGACAGGGAGTTCACCCCTCCACTTT CASSLTGSSPLHF
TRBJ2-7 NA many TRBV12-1 TGTGCCAGCAGCTTTGTGCGGACAGGGTGCTACGAGCAGTACTTC CASSFVRTGCYEQYF
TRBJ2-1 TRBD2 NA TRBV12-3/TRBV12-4 TGTGCCAGCAGCCCTACTAGCGGGAGCGATGAGCAGTTCTTC CASSPTSGSDEQFF
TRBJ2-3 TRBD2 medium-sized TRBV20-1 TGCAGTGCTGTTAGCGGGAGGGCCAGTGGAACAGATACGCAGTATTTT CSAVSGRASGTDTQYF
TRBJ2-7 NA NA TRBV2 TGTGCCAGCAGTGAAGTCACCTACGAGCAGTACTTC CASSEVTYEQYF
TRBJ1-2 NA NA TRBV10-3 TGTGCCATCAATCCTGACGGGCCCAACTATGGCTACACCTTC CAINPDGPNYGYTF
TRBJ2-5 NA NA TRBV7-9 TGTGCCAGCAGCTTAGCCATAGGGGTGGGAGAGACCCAGTACTTC CASSLAIGVGETQYF
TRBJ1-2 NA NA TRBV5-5 TGTGCCAGCGCCCCGGACCCCCGAGGGCCCGTAAACTATGGCTACACCTTC CASAPDPRGPVNYGYTF
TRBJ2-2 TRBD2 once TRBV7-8 TGTGCCAGCAGCCCAACCGGGACTAGCAACACCGGGGAGCTGTTTTTT CASSPTGTSNTGELFF
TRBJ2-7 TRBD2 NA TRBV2 TGTGCCAGCAGTGAACTAGCGGGGGTTAACTACGAGCAGTACTTC CASSELAGVNYEQYF
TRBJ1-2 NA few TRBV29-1 TGCAGCGTTGGTGACAGTAGGCGCTACACCTTC CSVGDSRRYTF
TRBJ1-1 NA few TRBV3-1 TGTGCCAGCAGCCAGTCGGGCCCGAGGACTGAAGCTTTCTTT CASSQSGPRTEAFF
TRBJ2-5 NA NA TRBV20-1 TGCAGTGCTAGGCAATCTGGAGCCACTCAAGAGACCCAGTACTTC CSARQSGATQETQYF
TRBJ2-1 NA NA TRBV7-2 TGTGCCAGCAGCTTAGGAGGGGGGGAGTTCTTC CASSLGGGEFF
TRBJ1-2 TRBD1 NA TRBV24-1 TGTGCCACCAGTGATCCGGGACAGGGGAATGGCTACACCTTC CATSDPGQGNGYTF
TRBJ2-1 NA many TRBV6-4 TGTGCCAGCAGCCCGTTTTCCTACAATGAGCAGTTCTTC CASSPFSYNEQFF
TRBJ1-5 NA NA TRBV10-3 TGTGCCATCGGGCATCAGCCCCAGCATTTT CAIGHQPQHF
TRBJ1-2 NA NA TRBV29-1 TGCAGCGTACCGGGAGACCTTAACTATGGCTACACCTTC CSVPGDLNYGYTF
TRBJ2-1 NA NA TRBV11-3 TGTGCCAGCAGCTGGGGGTTGCTAGGTTACAATGAGCAGTTCTTC CASSWGLLGYNEQFF
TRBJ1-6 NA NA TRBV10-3 TGTGCCATCAGTGGAGAGGATTTTAGTTCACCCCTCCACTTT CAISGEDFSSPLHF
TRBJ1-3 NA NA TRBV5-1 TGCGCCAGCAGAGACTCTACTGGAAACACCATATATTTT CASRDSTGNTIYF
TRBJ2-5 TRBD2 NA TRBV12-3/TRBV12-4 TGTGCCAGCAGACCTAGCGGGAGGGCCGTGGAGACCCAGTACTTC CASRPSGRAVETQYF
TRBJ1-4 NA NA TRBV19 TGTGCCACCAGGGCCACTAATGAAAAACTGTTTTTT CATRATNEKLFF
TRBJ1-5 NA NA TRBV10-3 TGTGCCATCAGTGAGTCGGGGGGGAGCAATCAGCCCCAGCATTTT CAISESGGSNQPQHF
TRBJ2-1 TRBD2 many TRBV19 TGTGCCAGTAGTTGGAGTCTGCGGGGGAACAATGAGCAGTTCTTC CASSWSLRGNNEQFF
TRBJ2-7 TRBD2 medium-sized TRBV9 TGTGCCAGCAGCGTTGGGGGGGTCTCCTACGAGCAGTACTTC CASSVGGVSYEQYF
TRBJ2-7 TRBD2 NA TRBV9 TGTGCCGGCAGCCCGTCCGGGGCTAGCGGGAACGAGCAGTACTTT CAGSPSGASGNEQYF
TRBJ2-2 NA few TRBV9 TGTGCCAGCAGCGTAGAGGGTTCGCACACCGGGGAGCTGTTTTTT CASSVEGSHTGELFF
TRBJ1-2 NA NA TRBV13 TGTGCCAGCAGACGATCAGGGGAGAACTATGGCTACACCTTC CASRRSGENYGYTF
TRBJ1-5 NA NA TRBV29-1 TGCAGCGTCCGAGGAGGGCCTGGCAATCAGCCCCAGCATTTT CSVRGGPGNQPQHF
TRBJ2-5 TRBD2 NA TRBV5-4 TGTGCCAGCAGCCCCGCTAGCGGACAAGGGACCCAGCACTTC CASSPASGQGTQHF
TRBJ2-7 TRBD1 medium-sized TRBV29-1 TGCAGCGTGGGACAGACACTTTACGAGCAGTACTTC CSVGQTLYEQYF
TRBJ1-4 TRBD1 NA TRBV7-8 TGTGCCAGCAGCTTCGTCCCGACACAGGGGAATGAAAAACTGTTTTTT CASSFVPTQGNEKLFF
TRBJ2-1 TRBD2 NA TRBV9 TGTGCCAGCAGCGTGGTAGCTAGCGGGAGTTACAATGAGCAGTTCTTC CASSVVASGSYNEQFF
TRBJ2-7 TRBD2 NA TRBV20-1 TGCAGTGCTAGCCCGACTAGCGGGGGTTACGAGCAGTACTTT CSASPTSGGYEQYF
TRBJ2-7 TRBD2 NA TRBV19 TGTGCCAGTAGGACTAGCGGGAGGGACTACGAGCAGTACTTC CASRTSGRDYEQYF
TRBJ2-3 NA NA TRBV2 TGTGCCAGCACAGCCTATTCAGATACGCAGTATTTT CASTAYSDTQYF